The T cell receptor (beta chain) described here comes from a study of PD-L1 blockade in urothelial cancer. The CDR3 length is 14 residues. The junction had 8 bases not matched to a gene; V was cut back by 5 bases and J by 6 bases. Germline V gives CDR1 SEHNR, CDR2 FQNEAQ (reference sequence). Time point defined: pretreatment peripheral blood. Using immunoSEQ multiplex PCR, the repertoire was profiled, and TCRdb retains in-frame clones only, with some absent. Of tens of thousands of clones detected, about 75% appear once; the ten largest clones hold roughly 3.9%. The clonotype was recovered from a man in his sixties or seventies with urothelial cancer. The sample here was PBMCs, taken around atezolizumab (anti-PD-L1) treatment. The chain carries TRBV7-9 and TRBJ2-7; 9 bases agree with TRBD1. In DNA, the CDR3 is TGTGCCAGCAGCGTGGGACAGGGATTCAGCGAGCAGTACTTC. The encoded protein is CASSVGQGFSEQYF.